This T cell receptor (beta chain) was identified during a study of T cells after yellow fever vaccination. This clonotype showed up just a few times. One entry per CDR3 protein, called by TCRdb with MiXCR from the 5' RACE reads. The repertoire holds around 310,000 distinct CDR3 sequences, with approximately 4% as singletons. The clonotype comes from a man aged 18 to 30 who received the YFV17D yellow fever vaccine. Material: PBMCs, obtained 15 days after the yellow fever booster vaccination.

CDR3 bases: TGTGCCAGCAGCTTTGGAGGGGGCGGGCAGCCCCAGCATTTT. It yields the protein CASSFGGGGQPQHF. The chain combines TRBV5-4 with TRBJ1-5; 7 nucleotides match TRBD1. CDR1 and CDR2 from the germline V gene are SGHNT and YYREEE (reference sequence). The CDR3 covers 14 residues. V dropped 2 bases and J dropped 7; count of bases not matched to a gene: 6. Together with reference TRBV5-4 and TRBJ1-5, the CDR3 gives the full variable domain: ETGVTQSPTHLIKTRGQQVTLRCSSQSGHNTVSWYQQALGQGPQFIFQYYREEENGRGNFPPRFSGLQFPNYSSELNVNALELDDSALYLCASSFGGGGQPQHFGDGTRLSIL.